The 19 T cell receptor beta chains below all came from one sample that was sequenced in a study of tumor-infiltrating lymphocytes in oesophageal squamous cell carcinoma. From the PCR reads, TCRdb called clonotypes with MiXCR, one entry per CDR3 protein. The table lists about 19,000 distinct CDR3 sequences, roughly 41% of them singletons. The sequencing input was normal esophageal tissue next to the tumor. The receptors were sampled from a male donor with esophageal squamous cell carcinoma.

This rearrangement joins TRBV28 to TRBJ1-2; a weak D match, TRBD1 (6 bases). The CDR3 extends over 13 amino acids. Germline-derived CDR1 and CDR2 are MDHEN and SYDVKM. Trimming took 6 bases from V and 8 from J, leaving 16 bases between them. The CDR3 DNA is TGTGCCAGCAGCAAAAGCCAGGGGATCGGCTACACCTTC. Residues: CASSKSQGIGYTF.

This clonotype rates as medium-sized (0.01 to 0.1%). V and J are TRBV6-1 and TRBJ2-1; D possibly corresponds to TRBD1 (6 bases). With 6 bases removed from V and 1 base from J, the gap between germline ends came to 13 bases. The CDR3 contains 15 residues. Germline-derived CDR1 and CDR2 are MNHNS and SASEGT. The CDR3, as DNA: TGTGCCAGCAGGATCGGGACACTATCCTACAATGAGCAGTTCTTC. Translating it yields CASRIGTLSYNEQFF.

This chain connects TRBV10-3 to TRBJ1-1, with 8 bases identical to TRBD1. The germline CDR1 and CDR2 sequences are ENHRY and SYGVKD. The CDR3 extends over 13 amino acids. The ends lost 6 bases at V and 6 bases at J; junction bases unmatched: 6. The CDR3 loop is CAISGQGISEAFF. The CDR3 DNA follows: TGTGCCATCAGCGGACAGGGAATTTCTGAAGCTTTCTTT.

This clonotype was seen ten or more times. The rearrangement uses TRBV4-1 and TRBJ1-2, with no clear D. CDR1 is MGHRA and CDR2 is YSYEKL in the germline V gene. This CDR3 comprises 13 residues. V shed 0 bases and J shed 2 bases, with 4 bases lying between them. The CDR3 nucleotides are TGCGCCAGCAGCCAAGAATCGAACTATGGCTACACCTTC. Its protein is CASSQESNYGYTF.

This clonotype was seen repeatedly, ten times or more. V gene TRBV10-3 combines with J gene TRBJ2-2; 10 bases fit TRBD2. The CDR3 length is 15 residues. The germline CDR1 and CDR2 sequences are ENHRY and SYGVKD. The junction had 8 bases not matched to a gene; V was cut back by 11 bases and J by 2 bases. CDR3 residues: CALGVAGGNTGELFF. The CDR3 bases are TGTGCCCTAGGAGTAGCGGGAGGAAACACCGGGGAGCTGTTTTTT.

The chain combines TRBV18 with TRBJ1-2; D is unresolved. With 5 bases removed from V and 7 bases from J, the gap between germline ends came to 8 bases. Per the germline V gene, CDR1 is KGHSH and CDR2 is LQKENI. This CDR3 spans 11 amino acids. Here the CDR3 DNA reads TGTGCCAGCTCATCAGTGGGTGGCTACACCTTC. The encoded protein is CASSSVGGYTF.

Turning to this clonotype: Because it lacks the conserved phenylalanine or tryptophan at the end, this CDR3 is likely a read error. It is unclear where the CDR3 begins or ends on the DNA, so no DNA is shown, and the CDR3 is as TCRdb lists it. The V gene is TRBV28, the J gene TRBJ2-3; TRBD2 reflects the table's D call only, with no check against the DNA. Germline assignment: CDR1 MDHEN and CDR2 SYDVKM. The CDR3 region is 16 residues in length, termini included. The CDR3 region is CASSTLAVYASSTLGT.

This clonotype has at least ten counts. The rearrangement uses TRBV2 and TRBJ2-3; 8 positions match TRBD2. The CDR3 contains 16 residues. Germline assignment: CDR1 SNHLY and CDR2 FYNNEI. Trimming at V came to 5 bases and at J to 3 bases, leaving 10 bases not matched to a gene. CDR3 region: CASSLGAGVGTDTQYF. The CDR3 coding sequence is TGTGCCAGCAGTTTAGGAGCGGGAGTGGGTACAGATACGCAGTATTTT.

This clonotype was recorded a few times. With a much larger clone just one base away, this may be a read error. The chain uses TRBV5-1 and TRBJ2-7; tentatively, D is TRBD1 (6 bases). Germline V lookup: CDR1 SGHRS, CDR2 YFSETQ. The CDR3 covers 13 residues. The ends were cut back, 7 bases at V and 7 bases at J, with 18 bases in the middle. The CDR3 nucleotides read TGCGCCAGCTATGGTGAGGCAGGGGATGAGCAGTACTTC. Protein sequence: CASYGEAGDEQYF.

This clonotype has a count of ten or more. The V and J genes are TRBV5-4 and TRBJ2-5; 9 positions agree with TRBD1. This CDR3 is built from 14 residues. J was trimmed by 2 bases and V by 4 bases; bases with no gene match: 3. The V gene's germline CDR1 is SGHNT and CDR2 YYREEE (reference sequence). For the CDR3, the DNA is TGTGCCAGCAGCCGCGACAGGGGGCAAGAGACCCAGTACTTC. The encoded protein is CASSRDRGQETQYF.

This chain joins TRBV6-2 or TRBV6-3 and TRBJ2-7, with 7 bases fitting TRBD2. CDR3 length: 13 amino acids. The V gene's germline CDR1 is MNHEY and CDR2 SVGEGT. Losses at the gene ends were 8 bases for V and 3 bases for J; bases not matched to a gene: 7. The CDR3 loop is CASWKGLLYEQYF. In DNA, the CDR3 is TGTGCCAGCTGGAAGGGACTACTCTACGAGCAGTACTTC.

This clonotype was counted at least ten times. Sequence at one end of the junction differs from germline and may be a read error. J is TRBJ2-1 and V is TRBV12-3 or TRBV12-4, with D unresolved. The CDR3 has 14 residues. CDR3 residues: CASSLVGDNSPLHF. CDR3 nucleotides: TGTGCCAGCAGTTTAGTTGGGGATAATTCACCCCTCCACTTC.

CDR3 sequence (DNA): TGTGCCATCAGTGTACAGGGATTTAATGAAAAACTGTTTTTT. Its translation: CAISVQGFNEKLFF. The chain combines TRBV10-3 with TRBJ1-4; a possible D gene is TRBD1 (6 bases). Looked up from germline, CDR1 is ENHRY and CDR2 is SYGVKD. Trimming pared 4 bases from V and 4 bases from J, leaving 10 bases between. The CDR3 sequence is 14 residues long.

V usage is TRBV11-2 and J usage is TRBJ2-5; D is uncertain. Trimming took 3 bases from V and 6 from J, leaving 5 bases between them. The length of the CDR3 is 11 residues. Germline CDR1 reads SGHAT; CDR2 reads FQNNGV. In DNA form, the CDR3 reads TGTGCCAGCAGCTTTGGGCAGACCCAGTACTTC. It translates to CASSFGQTQYF.

As DNA, the CDR3 is TGTGCCAGCAGCCCTCAAGCGGGAGAGGAGACCCAGTACTTC. It codes for CASSPQAGEETQYF. The chain employs TRBV7-3 and TRBJ2-7; TRBD2 matches 8 bases. The J call is uncertain, as TRBJ2-5 better fits the DNA end. The CDR3 extends over 14 amino acids. CDR1 SGHTA and CDR2 FQGTGA come from the germline V gene.

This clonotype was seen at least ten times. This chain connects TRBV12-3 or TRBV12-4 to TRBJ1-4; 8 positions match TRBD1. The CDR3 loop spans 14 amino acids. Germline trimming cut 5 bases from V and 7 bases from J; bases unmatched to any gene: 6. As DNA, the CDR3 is TGTGCCAGCAGTCCCGGACAGGGATTTGAAAAACTGTTTTTT. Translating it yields CASSPGQGFEKLFF.

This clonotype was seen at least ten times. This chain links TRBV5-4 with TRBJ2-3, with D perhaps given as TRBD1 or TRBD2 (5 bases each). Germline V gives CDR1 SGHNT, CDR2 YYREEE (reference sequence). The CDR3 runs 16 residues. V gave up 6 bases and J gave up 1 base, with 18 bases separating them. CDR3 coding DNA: TGTGCCAGCACACCCTCCCGGGGCAGCGGCACAGATACGCAGTATTTT. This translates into CASTPSRGSGTDTQYF.

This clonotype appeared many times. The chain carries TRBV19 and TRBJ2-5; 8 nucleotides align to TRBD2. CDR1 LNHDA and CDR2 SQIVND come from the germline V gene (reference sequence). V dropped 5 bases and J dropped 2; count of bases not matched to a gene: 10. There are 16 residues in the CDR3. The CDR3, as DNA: TGTGCCAGTAGTCCCCCTTCCACTAGCGGACAAGAGACCCAGTACTTC. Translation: CASSPPSTSGQETQYF.

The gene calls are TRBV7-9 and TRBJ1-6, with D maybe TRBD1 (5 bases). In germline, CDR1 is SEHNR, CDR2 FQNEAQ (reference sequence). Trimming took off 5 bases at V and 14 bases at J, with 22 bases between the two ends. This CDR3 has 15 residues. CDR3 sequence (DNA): TGTGCCAGCAGCCGGAGCCCGGGCAGTGCCAGGGCCCTCCACTTT. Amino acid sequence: CASSRSPGSARALHF. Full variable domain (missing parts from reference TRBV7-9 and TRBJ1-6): DTGVSQNPRHKITKRGQNVTFRCDPISEHNRLYWYRQTLGQGPEFLTYFQNEAQLEKSRLLSDRFSAERPKGSFSTLEIQRTEQGDSAMYLCASSRSPGSARALHFGNGTRLTVT.